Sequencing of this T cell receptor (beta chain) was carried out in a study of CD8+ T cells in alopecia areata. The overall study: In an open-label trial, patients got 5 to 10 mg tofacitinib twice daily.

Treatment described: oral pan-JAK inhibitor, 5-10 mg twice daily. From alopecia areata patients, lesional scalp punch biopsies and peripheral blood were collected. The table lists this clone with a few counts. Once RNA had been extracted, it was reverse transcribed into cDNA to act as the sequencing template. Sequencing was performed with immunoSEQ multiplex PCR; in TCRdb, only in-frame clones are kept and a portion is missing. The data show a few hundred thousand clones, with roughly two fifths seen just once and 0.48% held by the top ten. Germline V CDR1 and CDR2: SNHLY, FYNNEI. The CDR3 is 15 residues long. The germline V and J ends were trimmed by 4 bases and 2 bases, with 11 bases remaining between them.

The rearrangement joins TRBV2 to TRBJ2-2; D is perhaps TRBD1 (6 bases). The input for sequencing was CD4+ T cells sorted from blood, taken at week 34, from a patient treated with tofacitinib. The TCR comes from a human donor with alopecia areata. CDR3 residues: CASSVQGINTGELFF. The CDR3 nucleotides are TGTGCCAGCAGTGTTCAGGGGATTAACACCGGGGAGCTGTTTTTT.